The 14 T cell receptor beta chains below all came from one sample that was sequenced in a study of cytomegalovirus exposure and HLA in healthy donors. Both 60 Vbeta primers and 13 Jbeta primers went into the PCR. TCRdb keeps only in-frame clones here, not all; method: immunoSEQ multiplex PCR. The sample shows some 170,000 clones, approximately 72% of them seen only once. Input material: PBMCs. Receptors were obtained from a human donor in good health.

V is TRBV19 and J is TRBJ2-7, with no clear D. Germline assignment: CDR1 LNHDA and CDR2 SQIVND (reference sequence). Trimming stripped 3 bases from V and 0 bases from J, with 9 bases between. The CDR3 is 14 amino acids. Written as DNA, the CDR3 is TGTGCCAGTAGTATCTCGGCGGACTCCTACGAGCAGTACTTC. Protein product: CASSISADSYEQYF.

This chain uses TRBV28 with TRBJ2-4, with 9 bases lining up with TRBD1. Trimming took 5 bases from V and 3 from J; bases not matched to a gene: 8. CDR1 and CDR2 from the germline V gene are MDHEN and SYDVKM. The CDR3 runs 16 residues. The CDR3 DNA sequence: TGTGCCAGCAGTAAAACCGGGACAGGGTTCAAAAACATTCAGTACTTC. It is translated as CASSKTGTGFKNIQYF.

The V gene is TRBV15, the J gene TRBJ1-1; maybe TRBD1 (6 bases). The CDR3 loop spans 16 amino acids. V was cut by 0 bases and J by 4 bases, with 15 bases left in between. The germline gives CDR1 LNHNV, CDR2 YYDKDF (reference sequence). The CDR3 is CATSRDPGAGGTEAFF. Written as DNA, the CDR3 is TGTGCCACCAGCAGAGATCCGGGGGCGGGGGGCACTGAAGCTTTCTTT. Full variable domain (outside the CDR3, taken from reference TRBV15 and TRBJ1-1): DAMVIQNPRYQVTQFGKPVTLSCSQTLNHNVMYWYQQKSSQAPKLLFHYYDKDFNNEADTPDNFQSRRPNTSFCFLDIRSPGLGDTAMYLCATSRDPGAGGTEAFFGQGTRLTVV.

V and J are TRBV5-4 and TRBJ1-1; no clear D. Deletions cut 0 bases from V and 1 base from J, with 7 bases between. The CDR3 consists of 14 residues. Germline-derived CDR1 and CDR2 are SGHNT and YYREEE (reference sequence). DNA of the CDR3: TGTGCCAGCAGCTTGGCCAGGCGGAACACTGAAGCTTTCTTT. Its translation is CASSLARRNTEAFF.

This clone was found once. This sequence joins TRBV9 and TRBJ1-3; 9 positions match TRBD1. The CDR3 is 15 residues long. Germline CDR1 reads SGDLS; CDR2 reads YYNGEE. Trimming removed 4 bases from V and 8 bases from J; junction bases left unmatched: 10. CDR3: CASSQTGGARDTIYF. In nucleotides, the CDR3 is TGTGCCAGCAGCCAAACAGGGGGCGCGAGGGACACCATATATTTT. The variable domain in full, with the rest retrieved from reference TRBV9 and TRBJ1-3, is DSGVTQTPKHLITATGQRVTLRCSPRSGDLSVYWYQQSLDQGLQFLIQYYNGEERAKGNILERFSAQQFPDLHSELNLSSLELGDSALYFCASSQTGGARDTIYFGEGSWLTVV.

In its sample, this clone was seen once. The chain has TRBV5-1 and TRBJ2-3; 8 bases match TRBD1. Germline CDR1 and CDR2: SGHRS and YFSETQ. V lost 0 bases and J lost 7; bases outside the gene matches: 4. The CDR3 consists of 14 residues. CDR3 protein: CASSLGQGAYTQYF. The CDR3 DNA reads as TGCGCCAGCAGCTTGGGCCAGGGGGCATATACGCAGTATTTT.

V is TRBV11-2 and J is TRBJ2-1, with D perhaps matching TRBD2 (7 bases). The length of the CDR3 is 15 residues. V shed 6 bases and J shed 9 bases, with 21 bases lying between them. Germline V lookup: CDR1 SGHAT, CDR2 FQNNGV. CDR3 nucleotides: TGTGCCAGCAGTCGTCGGGGTGGGGGGGCGACTGAGCAGTTCTTC. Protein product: CASSRRGGGATEQFF.

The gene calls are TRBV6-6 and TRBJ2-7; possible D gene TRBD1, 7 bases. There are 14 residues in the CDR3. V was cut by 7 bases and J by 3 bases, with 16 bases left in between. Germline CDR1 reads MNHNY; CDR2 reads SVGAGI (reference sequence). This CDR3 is CASTRGDRNYEQYF. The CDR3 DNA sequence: TGTGCCAGCACCCGCGGGGACAGAAACTACGAGCAGTACTTC.

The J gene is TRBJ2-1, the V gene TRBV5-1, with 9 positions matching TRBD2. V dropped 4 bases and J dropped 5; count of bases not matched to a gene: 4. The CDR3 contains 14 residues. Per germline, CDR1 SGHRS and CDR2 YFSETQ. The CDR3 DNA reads TGCGCCAGCAGCACCGGGACTAGCAACAATGAGCAGTTCTTC. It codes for CASSTGTSNNEQFF.

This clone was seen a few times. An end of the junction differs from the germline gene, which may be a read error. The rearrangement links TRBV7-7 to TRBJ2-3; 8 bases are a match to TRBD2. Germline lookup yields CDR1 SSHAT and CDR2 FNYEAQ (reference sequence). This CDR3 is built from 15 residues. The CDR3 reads CASSPGIAGQDTQYF. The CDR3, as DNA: TGTGCTAGCAGCCCCGGGATAGCGGGGCAAGATACGCAGTATTTT.

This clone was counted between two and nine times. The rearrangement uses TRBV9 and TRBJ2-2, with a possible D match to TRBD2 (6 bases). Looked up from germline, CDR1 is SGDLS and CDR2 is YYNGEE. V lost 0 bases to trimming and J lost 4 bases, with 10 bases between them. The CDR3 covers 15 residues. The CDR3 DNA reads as TGTGCCAGCAGCGTAGTAGGGACTTTCACCGGGGAGCTGTTTTTT. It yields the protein CASSVVGTFTGELFF.

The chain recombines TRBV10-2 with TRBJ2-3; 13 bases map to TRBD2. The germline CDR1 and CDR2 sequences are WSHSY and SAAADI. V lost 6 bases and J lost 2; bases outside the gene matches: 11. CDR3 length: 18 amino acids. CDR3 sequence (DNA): TGCGCCAGCAGACGGGCTGGGACTAGCGGGGCAACCACAGATACGCAGTATTTT. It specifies CASRRAGTSGATTDTQYF.

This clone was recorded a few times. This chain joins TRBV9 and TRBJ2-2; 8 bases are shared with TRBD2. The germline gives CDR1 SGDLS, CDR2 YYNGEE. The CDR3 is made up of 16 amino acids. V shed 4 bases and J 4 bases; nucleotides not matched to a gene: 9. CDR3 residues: CASSPGGSGVTGELFF. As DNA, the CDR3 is TGTGCCAGCAGCCCCGGGGGTAGCGGGGTCACCGGGGAGCTGTTTTTT.

This chain's CDR3 is CASARPGQETQYF. CDR3 sequence (DNA): TGTGCTAGTGCCCGACCGGGTCAAGAGACCCAGTACTTC. This chain connects TRBV12-5 to TRBJ2-5; no clear D. Germline V CDR1 and CDR2: LGHNT, FRNRAP. This CDR3 contains 13 residues. V was pared by 7 bases and J by 2 bases, with 11 bases between.